This T cell receptor (beta chain) was recorded in a study of cytomegalovirus exposure and HLA in healthy donors (dated by TCRdb to 2017 to 2019). For the wider study: According to a later analysis, the 120 or so validation repertoires were produced on the same platform as the approximately 690 repertoires of the first cohort. A separate validation cohort of approximately 130 different subjects was used in addition to the approximately 640-subject first cohort. High-throughput TCR immunosequencing, statistical association of individual TCRs with disease status, and machine learning were combined to predict cytomegalovirus infection status. The study aimed to test whether cataloging public T cell receptors could reveal signatures of past pathogen exposure.

This clone appeared once. Its antigen is still unknown. Base-call qualities are not available, and no considerably larger clone is one nucleotide away. Donors formed part of the validation cohort, which comprised fewer than 150 subjects and was distinct from the first cohort of 666 subjects. What the research found in general, with its limitations: All 120 or so repertoires were used to score co-occurrence in the validation cohort in a later analysis, because that analysis had no HLA typing for the cohort. The classifier was reported to diagnose cytomegalovirus status with high specificity and sensitivity in both the original and validation cohorts. The study gave a list of some 150 TCR beta chains associated with cytomegalovirus. A few of the identified cytomegalovirus-associated TCR beta chains were confirmed in vitro to be specific for cytomegalovirus antigens. Of the cluster scores, 85% to 95% were above 0 in a later analysis, which found that TCRs clustered in the first cohort also tended to co-occur in the approximately 110 validation repertoires. The authors suggested that the approach could potentially be generalized to other disease states and immunological phenotypes. Most TCR sequences were observed very rarely across donors, whereas some public TCRs were present in many individuals.

Library method: the immunoSEQ multiplex PCR assay. Regarding the original processing steps: To diagnose cytomegalovirus status from the catalog of TCR beta chain sequences, a statistical classification framework was built. TCRdb took over this immuneACCESS table, retaining in-frame rearrangements with V and J assigned. Such tables are incomplete; in checked studies, under half of the missing clones stem from an unresolved V gene, and the remainder is unexplained. V, J and clone size were drawn from that table, and D and trimming were deduced from the DNA. Counted in this sample were around 120,000 clones; around 88% of them appeared once. The ten largest clones represent around 2% of the sample. Reading from cysteine to phenylalanine, the CDR3 counts 15 amino acids. Of all the DNA, just the CDR3 is kept, 45 bases in frame from base 1. The germline V gene (reference sequence) specifies MNHNY as CDR1 and SVGAGI as CDR2. V is cut by 0 bases and J by 4 bases, and the space between the germline ends is 12 bases.

Recombination joined TRBV6-6 with TRBJ1-1, with a tentative D gene TRBD1 over 5 matching bases. The material sequenced was PBMCs. The receptor was isolated from a young man in good health and CMV-seronegative. The CDR3 is CASSYSFGGGTEAFF. The sequence in DNA is TGTGCCAGCAGTTACTCATTCGGGGGAGGCACTGAAGCTTTCTTT.